The clone carrying this TCR beta chain was seen just once. What it binds is not known. This entry is derived from a study of blood T cells in healthy people across ages. General study findings and limits: The diversity estimates, figures obtained from one million T cells, were considered underestimates. It was found that TCR beta diversity correlated strongly with the percentage of naive T cells.

Sample-barcoded 5' priming and a J-beta primer mix drove a second PCR of about 7 to 11 cycles. TCRdb ran MiXCR on the 5' RACE reads and lists one entry per CDR3 protein. Among about 940,000 distinct CDR3 sequences listed, roughly 52% were seen once. Germline CDR1 MDHEN, CDR2 SYDVKM. The germline V and J ends were trimmed by 6 bases and 4 bases, with 18 bases remaining between them. The CDR3 consists of 15 residues. The chain is built from TRBV28 and TRBJ1-2, with D possibly TRBD1 on 6 matching bases. The material sequenced was blood. This receptor was identified in a man aged 25-40 years in good health. Here the CDR3 reads CASRHSQRGVYGYTF. The CDR3 nucleotides read TGTGCCAGCAGGCATAGTCAGAGGGGGGTCTATGGCTACACCTTC.